This T cell receptor beta chain was recovered during a study of T cell changes during pregnancy in multiple sclerosis. Generated by immunoSEQ multiplex PCR, the TCRdb table keeps only in-frame clones and is missing some. The sample holds about 17,000 clones; less than 90% are singletons and the top ten take roughly a sixth. The CDR3 has 14 residues. V gave up 5 bases and J gave up 7 bases; unmatched junction bases: 7. Germline V gene sequence: CDR1 PRHDT, CDR2 FYEKMQ (reference sequence). The sequence was obtained from a female donor in good health, enrolled as a control in a pregnancy study. This chain connects TRBV13 to TRBJ2-7, with 11 positions matching TRBD1. This material consisted of CD8+ T cells from peripheral blood mononuclear cells, taken in the third trimester of pregnancy. CDR3 in DNA: TGTGCCAGCAGCCCGGGGACAGGGGGTCTGGAGCAGTACTTC. Its translation: CASSPGTGGLEQYF.